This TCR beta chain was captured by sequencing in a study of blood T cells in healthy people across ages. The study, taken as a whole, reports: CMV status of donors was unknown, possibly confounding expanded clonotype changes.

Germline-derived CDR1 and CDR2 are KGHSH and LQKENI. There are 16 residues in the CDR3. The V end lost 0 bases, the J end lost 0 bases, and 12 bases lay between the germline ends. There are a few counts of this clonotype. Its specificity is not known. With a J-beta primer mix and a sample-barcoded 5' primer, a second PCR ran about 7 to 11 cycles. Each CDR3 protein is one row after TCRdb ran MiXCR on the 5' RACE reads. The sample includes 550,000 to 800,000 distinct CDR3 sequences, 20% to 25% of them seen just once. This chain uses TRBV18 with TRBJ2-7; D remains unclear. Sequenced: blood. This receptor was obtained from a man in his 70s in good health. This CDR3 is CASSPPMSLSSYEQYF. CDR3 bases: TGTGCCAGCTCACCACCGATGTCTTTGAGCTCCTACGAGCAGTACTTC. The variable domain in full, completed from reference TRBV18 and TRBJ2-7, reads NAGVMQNPRHLVRRRGQEARLRCSPMKGHSHVYWYRQLPEEGLKFMVYLQKENIIDESGMPKERFSAEFPKEGPSILRIQQVVRGDSAAYFCASSPPMSLSSYEQYFGPGTRLTVT.